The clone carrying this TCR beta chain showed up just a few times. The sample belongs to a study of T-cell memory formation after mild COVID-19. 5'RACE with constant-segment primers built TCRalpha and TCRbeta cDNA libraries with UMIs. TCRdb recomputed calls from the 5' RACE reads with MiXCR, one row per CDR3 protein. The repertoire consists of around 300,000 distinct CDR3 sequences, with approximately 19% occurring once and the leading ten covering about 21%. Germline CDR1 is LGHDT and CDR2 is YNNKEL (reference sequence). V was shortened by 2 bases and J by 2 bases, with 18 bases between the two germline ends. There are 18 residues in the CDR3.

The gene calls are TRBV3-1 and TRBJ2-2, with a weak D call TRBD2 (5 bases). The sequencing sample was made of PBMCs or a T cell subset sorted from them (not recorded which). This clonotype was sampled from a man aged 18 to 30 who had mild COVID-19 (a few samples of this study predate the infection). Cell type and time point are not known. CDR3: CASSQTTLAGRNTGELFF. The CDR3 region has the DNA TGTGCCAGCAGCCAAACTACCCTAGCAGGAAGAAACACCGGGGAGCTGTTTTTT.